This TCR beta chain was captured in a study of immune heterogeneity within non-small cell lung tumors. Multiplex PCR amplified the TCR beta CDR3 region. Its first round ran for roughly 10 cycles with 32 V and 13 J primers. MiXCR, run by TCRdb on the multiplex PCR reads, gives a single entry per CDR3 protein. The sample has some 11,000 distinct CDR3 sequences, 25% to 35% seen once; the top ten hold approximately 20%. Many counts were recorded for this clonotype. Germline lookup yields CDR1 SNHLY and CDR2 FYNNEI. The CDR3 has 14 amino acids. V shed 7 bases, J shed 2 bases, and the junction held 5 bases outside the gene matches. Bulk tumor genomic DNA, 450 to 600 ng per sample, was the template. Multiple widely separated biopsies were taken from each primary tumor at surgery. Patients underwent curative surgery for non-small cell lung cancer (untreated and newly diagnosed).

The specimen sequenced was lung tumor tissue. The V call is TRBV2, the J call TRBJ1-5; 7 nucleotides match TRBD1. The origin of this receptor is a woman aged 45-65 years with non-small cell lung cancer. In DNA form, the CDR3 reads TGTGCCAGCACCAGGGGGGAAGGCAATCAGCCCCAGCATTTT. It is translated as CASTRGEGNQPQHF.